Presented here are 17 T cell receptor beta chains from one specimen sequenced in a study of Ad26.COV2.S vaccination and SARS-CoV-2 variants. Here immunoSEQ multiplex PCR was the method, and the copy in TCRdb shows in-frame clones only, minus some. In the table there are around 450,000 clones, 89% of which are singletons. Treatment reported: approximately 18 received Ad26.COV2.S at low or high dose, single or two shots; 5 received placebo; per-sample allocation not given. Collection of samples fell on day 63 after the first vaccine or placebo injection. Sequencing used peripheral blood, obtained in a trial of Ad26.COV2.S vaccine versus placebo. All receptors derive from a person between 18 and 65 years old who received the Ad26.COV2.S COVID-19 vaccine or a placebo.

This rearrangement joins TRBV6-5 to TRBJ1-1; TRBD1 might be the D (5 bases). Germline V gene data show CDR1 as MNHEY and CDR2 as SVGAGI. The CDR3 has 13 amino acids. CDR3 region: CAASRDGDTEAFF. Written as DNA, the CDR3 is TGTGCGGCTTCTAGGGACGGAGACACTGAAGCTTTCTTT.

V usage is TRBV2 and J usage is TRBJ2-3; TRBD2 matches 8 bases. Germline CDR1 reads SNHLY; CDR2 reads FYNNEI. This CDR3 contains 15 residues. V lost 5 bases, J lost 7 bases, and 11 bases stayed unmatched. CDR3 nucleotides: TGTGCCAGCAGTCATGGACTAGCAGTGCTGAATACGCAGTATTTT. This sequence encodes CASSHGLAVLNTQYF.

The gene calls are TRBV12-3 or TRBV12-4 and TRBJ1-1, with D tentatively TRBD1 (5 bases). The CDR3 consists of 13 residues. The V and J ends lost 7 bases and 5 bases respectively, with 14 bases between them. CDR3 sequence: CASNFDRGTEAFF. The CDR3 DNA is TGTGCCAGCAACTTTGACAGAGGGACTGAAGCTTTCTTT.

The V gene is TRBV10-3, the J gene TRBJ1-1, with 8 bases identical to TRBD1. The CDR3 is 13 residues long. CDR1 and CDR2 from the germline V gene are ENHRY and SYGVKD. With V trimmed by 7 bases and J by 5 bases, 6 bases remained unmatched. The CDR3 protein is CAITQGAGTEAFF. In DNA, the CDR3 is TGTGCCATCACCCAGGGGGCCGGGACTGAAGCTTTCTTT.

V gene TRBV5-8 combines with J gene TRBJ1-2; the match to TRBD1 covers 9 bases. The germline V gene encodes CDR1 SGHTS and CDR2 YDEGEE. The CDR3 totals 13 residues. V lost 2 bases to trimming and J lost 6 bases; unmatched junction nucleotides: 2. This CDR3 is CASSFRQGDGYTF. The CDR3 coding sequence is TGTGCCAGCAGCTTTCGACAGGGGGATGGCTACACCTTC.

V gene TRBV11-3 combines with J gene TRBJ1-6; possibly TRBD1 for D (6 bases). Germline CDR1 SGHNT, CDR2 YENEEA. CDR3 size: 15 residues. Trimming shortened V by 5 bases and J by 11 bases, and 19 bases separated the two germline ends. The CDR3, as DNA: TGTGCCAGCAGCGGGGGCAGGGAAAATTGGACACCCCTCCACTTT. Amino acid sequence: CASSGGRENWTPLHF. The complete variable domain, with remaining parts taken from reference TRBV11-3 and TRBJ1-6, reads EAGVVQSPRYKIIEKKQPVAFWCNPISGHNTLYWYLQNLGQGPELLIRYENEEAVDDSQLPKDRFSAERLKGVDSTLKIQPAELGDSAVYLCASSGGRENWTPLHFGNGTRLTVT.

The V gene is TRBV28, the J gene TRBJ1-1, with a possible D match to TRBD1 (6 bases). The CDR3 extends over 14 amino acids. The germline V and J ends were trimmed by 1 base and 7 bases, with 13 bases remaining between them. Germline V CDR1 and CDR2: MDHEN, SYDVKM. The CDR3 loop is CASSLLGGTVEAFF. The CDR3 nucleotides read TGTGCCAGCAGTTTATTGGGGGGCACCGTTGAAGCTTTCTTT.

The chain combines TRBV6-2 or TRBV6-3 with TRBJ2-2, with D possibly TRBD1 on 5 matching bases. Per germline, CDR1 MNHEY and CDR2 SVGEGT. The CDR3 contains 16 residues. With 2 bases removed from V and 1 base from J, the gap between germline ends came to 11 bases. Here the CDR3 reads CASSYRGSVNTGELFF. The CDR3 DNA sequence: TGTGCCAGCAGTTACAGGGGATCCGTGAACACCGGGGAGCTGTTTTTT.

The rearrangement joins TRBV30 to TRBJ1-2; D unclear. The V end was cut by 0 bases, the J end by 1 base, with 9 bases between. This CDR3 region has 14 residues. The germline CDR1 and CDR2 sequences are GTSNPN and SVGIG (reference sequence). The CDR3 sequence is CAWSVTVDNYGYTF. Written as DNA, the CDR3 is TGTGCCTGGAGTGTAACAGTGGATAACTATGGCTACACCTTC.

V usage is TRBV28 and J usage is TRBJ2-3; D is perhaps TRBD2 (6 bases). CDR1 is MDHEN, CDR2 SYDVKM, per germline. The CDR3 consists of 12 residues. V dropped 8 bases and J dropped 3 bases, with 9 bases sitting between them. DNA of the CDR3: TGTGCCAGCGGCGCGGGGACAGATACGCAGTATTTT. Protein: CASGAGTDTQYF.

The V call is TRBV6-6, the J call TRBJ1-5, with D hard to call. Trimming took off 1 base at V and 1 base at J, with 5 bases between the two ends. Germline V lookup: CDR1 MNHNY, CDR2 SVGAGI (reference sequence). This CDR3 contains 14 residues. The CDR3 reads CASSYWKSNQPQHF. Written as DNA, the CDR3 is TGTGCCAGCAGTTACTGGAAGAGCAATCAGCCCCAGCATTTT.

This clone was observed a single time. The gene calls are TRBV6-5 and TRBJ2-5; tentatively, D is TRBD1 (6 bases). Germline V gene data show CDR1 as MNHEY and CDR2 as SVGAGI. The V end lost 0 bases, the J end lost 3 bases, and 11 bases lay between the germline ends. The length of the CDR3 is 15 residues. The CDR3 region is CASSYSTWDKETQYF. The CDR3 DNA reads as TGTGCCAGCAGTTACTCGACGTGGGACAAAGAGACCCAGTACTTC.

This clone was seen a few times. This CDR3 is also generated by other DNA sequences in the sample. The chain links TRBV7-2 to TRBJ1-5; TRBD1 is a possible D gene (6 bases). V lost 4 bases and J 5 bases, leaving 9 bases between the germline ends. Germline CDR1 reads SGHTA; CDR2 reads FQGNSA. The CDR3 extends over 13 amino acids. The DNA for the CDR3 is TGTGCCAGCAGCTCACAGGGAGATCAGCCCCAGCATTTT. It encodes CASSSQGDQPQHF.

The rearrangement joins TRBV6-1 to TRBJ1-5, with a tentative D call TRBD1 (5 bases). The CDR3 has 14 residues. Trimming shortened V by 0 bases and J by 5 bases, and 8 bases separated the two germline ends. CDR1 and CDR2 (germline): MNHNS, SASEGT. The CDR3 loop reads CASSEAGTYQPQHF. The CDR3 DNA is TGTGCCAGCAGTGAAGCCGGGACTTATCAGCCCCAGCATTTT.

This chain connects TRBV28 to TRBJ1-4; D unresolved. Germline V gene lookup returns CDR1 MDHEN and CDR2 SYDVKM. V gave up 2 bases and J gave up 7 bases, with 14 bases separating them. CDR3 length: 15 amino acids. The CDR3 region is CASSLGSRGREKLFF. The CDR3 DNA follows: TGTGCCAGCAGTTTAGGATCCCGGGGTCGTGAAAAACTGTTTTTT.

V usage is TRBV28 and J usage is TRBJ1-2; tentative D call: TRBD1 (5 bases). The CDR3 length is 14 residues. With 2 bases removed from V and 0 bases from J, the gap between germline ends came to 7 bases. Germline V lookup: CDR1 MDHEN, CDR2 SYDVKM. CDR3 sequence: CASSLTTANYGYTF. In nucleotides, the CDR3 is TGTGCCAGCAGTTTAACGACAGCTAACTATGGCTACACCTTC.

Only one count was recorded for this clone. CDR3 DNA: TGTGCCAGCAGCCAACAGGGTCCCGGGGAGCTGTTTTTT. It is translated as CASSQQGPGELFF. The rearrangement joins TRBV6-2 or TRBV6-3 to TRBJ2-2, with D possibly matching TRBD1 (6 bases). The CDR3 contains 13 residues. Germline values: CDR1 MNHEY, CDR2 SVGEGT. V lost 6 bases and J lost 6, with 11 bases in between.